Sequencing of this T cell receptor (beta chain) was carried out in a study of Graves' ophthalmopathy and Graves' hyperthyroidism. Moderate-to-severe activity, CAS ≥3, NOSPECS ≥4 and duration under 3 months were recorded for donors with ophthalmopathy. Concerning this clonotype itself: No antigen is known for it.

The CDR3 is 15 amino acids. Germline V gene sequence: CDR1 MNHEY, CDR2 SVGEGT. V lost 6 bases and J lost 4, with 16 bases in between. Study-level results: Its predictions of ophthalmopathy progression gave the model 55% to 71% sensitivity and 72% to 85% specificity.

RNA transcripts were the source from which TCR beta CDR3 regions were amplified. RT-PCR was first run with HTBI primers, then multiplex PCR in a second round. In TCRdb, the multiplex PCR reads were re-called with MiXCR into one record per CDR3 protein. Of about 160,000 distinct CDR3 sequences listed, over 35% are singletons. Sequences were obtained from peripheral blood. The gene calls are TRBV6-2 or TRBV6-3 and TRBJ1-5; D is perhaps TRBD1 (5 bases). The receptor's source is a woman in her thirties or forties with Graves' ophthalmopathy. The CDR3 reads CASSSPRDLNQPQHF. The DNA for the CDR3 is TGTGCCAGCAGCTCCCCCCGGGACCTTAATCAGCCCCAGCATTTT.